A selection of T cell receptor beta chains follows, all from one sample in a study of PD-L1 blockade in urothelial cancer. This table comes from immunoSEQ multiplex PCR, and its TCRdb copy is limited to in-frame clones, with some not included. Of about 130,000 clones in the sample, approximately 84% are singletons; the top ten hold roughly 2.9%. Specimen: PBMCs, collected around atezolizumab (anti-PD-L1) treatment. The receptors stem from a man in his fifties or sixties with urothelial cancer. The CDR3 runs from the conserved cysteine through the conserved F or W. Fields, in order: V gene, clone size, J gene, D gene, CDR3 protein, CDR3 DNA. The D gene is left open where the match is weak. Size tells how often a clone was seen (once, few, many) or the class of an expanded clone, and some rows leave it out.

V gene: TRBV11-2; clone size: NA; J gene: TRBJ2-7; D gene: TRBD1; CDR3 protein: CASSLGDRGPYEQYF; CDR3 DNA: TGTGCCAGCAGCTTAGGGGACAGGGGGCCATACGAGCAGTACTTC
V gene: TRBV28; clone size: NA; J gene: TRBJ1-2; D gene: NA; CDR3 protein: CASGLPAANYGYTF; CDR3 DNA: TGTGCCAGCGGCCTTCCCGCTGCTAACTATGGCTACACCTTC
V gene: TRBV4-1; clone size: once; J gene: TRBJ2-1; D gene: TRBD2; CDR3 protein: CASSQDSGLAGEGEQFF; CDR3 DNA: TGCGCCAGCAGCCAAGATTCGGGACTAGCGGGAGAGGGTGAGCAGTTCTTC
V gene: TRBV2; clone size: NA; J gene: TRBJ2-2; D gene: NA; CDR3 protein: CASIPQFGELFF; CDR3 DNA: TGTGCCAGCATTCCTCAGTTCGGGGAGCTGTTTTTT
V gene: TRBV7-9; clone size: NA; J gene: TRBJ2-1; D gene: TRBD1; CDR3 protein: CASSLGQGFPEQFF; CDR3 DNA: TGTGCCAGTTCCCTTGGACAGGGCTTTCCTGAGCAGTTCTTC
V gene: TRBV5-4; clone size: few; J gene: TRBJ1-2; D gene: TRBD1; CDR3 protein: CASSQTGVDGYTF; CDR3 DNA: TGTGCCAGCAGCCAAACAGGGGTCGATGGCTACACCTTC
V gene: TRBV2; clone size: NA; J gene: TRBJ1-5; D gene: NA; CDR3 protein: CASSLEGQSNQPQHF; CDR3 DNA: TGTGCCAGCAGTCTAGAAGGACAGAGCAATCAGCCCCAGCATTTT
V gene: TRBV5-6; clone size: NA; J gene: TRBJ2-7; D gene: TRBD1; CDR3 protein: CASSFFRGTGAYEQYF; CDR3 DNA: TGTGCCAGCAGCTTCTTTCGCGGGACAGGCGCCTACGAGCAGTACTTC
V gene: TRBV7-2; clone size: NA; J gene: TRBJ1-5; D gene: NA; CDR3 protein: CASSLYGQTYQPQHF; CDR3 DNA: TGTGCCAGCAGCCTGTACGGACAGACATATCAGCCCCAGCATTTT
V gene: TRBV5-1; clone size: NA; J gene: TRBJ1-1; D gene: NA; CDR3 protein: CASSLGGILTEAFF; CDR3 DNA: TGCGCCAGCAGCTTGGGAGGGATTCTTACTGAAGCTTTCTTT
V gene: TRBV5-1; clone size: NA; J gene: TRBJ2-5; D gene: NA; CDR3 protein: CASSPLETQYF; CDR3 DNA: TGCGCCAGCAGCCCGTTGGAGACCCAGTACTTC
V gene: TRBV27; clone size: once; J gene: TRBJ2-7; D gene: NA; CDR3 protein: CASSSGHAIYEQYF; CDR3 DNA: TGTGCCAGCAGTTCCGGACACGCGATCTACGAGCAGTACTTC
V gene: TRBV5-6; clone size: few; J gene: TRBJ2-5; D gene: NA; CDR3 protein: CASSLGQQETQYF; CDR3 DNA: TGTGCCAGCAGCTTAGGACAGCAAGAGACCCAGTACTTC
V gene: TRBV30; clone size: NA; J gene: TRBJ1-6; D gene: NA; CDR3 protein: CAWSRGHNSPLHF; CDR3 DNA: TGTGCCTGGAGTCGCGGGCATAATTCACCCCTCCACTTT
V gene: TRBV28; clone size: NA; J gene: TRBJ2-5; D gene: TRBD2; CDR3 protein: CASTSVAGNQETQYF; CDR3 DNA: TGTGCCAGCACGTCGGTAGCGGGGAACCAAGAGACCCAGTACTTC
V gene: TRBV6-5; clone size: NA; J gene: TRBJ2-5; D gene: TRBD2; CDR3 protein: CASSGQTSGRETQYF; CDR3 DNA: TGTGCCAGCAGTGGACAAACTAGCGGGAGAGAGACCCAGTACTTC
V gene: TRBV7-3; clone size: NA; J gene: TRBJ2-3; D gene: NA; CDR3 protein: CASSEITDTQYF; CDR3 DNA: TGTGCCAGCAGCGAGATCACAGATACGCAGTATTTT
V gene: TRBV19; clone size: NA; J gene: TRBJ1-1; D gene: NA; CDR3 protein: CASSIPGGSTEAFF; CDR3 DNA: TGTGCCAGTAGTATCCCGGGGGGGTCCACTGAAGCTTTCTTT
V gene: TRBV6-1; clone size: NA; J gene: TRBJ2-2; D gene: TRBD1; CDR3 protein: CASSPGQGRSGELFF; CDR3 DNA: TGTGCCAGCAGTCCGGGACAGGGCAGATCCGGGGAGCTGTTTTTT
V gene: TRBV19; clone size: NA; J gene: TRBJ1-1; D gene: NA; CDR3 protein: CASSITENEAFF; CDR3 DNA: TGTGCCAGTAGTATTACTGAAAATGAAGCTTTCTTT
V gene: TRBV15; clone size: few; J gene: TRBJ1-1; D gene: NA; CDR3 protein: CATAAGRPTEAFF; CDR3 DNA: TGTGCCACCGCCGCGGGGCGCCCCACTGAAGCTTTCTTT
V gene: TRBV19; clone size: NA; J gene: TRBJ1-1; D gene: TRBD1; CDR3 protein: CASRQGGITEAFF; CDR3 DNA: TGTGCCAGTCGACAGGGCGGAATCACTGAAGCTTTCTTT
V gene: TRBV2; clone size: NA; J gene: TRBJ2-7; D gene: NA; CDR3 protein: CASKGQGYEQYF; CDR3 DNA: TGTGCCAGCAAGGGGCAGGGCTACGAGCAGTACTTC
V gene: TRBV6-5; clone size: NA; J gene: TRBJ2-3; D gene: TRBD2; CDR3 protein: CASSYGGEGLVKQYF; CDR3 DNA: TGTGCCAGCAGTTACGGGGGGGAGGGCCTCGTCAAGCAGTATTTT